This T cell receptor beta chain was identified in a study of T cells after posttransplantation cyclophosphamide. Sequenced by immunoSEQ multiplex PCR; TCRdb stores in-frame clones only, minus some. The sample consists of more than 9,000 clones, approximately 86% of them appearing once. In the case of this clone: Its antigen is not known.

Treatment was busulfan-fludarabine conditioning, a marrow graft, and cyclophosphamide on days +3 and +4. The CDR3 spans 14 residues. Trimming removed 6 bases at V and 8 bases at J, with 14 bases between. CDR1 ENHRY and CDR2 SYGVKD come from the germline V gene. Study-wide findings and caveats: Skin or GI-infiltrating T cells shared few TRB sequences with blood. Donor-recipient repertoire similarity was low at 1-2 months, rising over year one. Recipient CMV seropositivity and CMV reactivation strongly tracked TRB clonality.

V gene TRBV10-3 combines with J gene TRBJ1-6, with D maybe TRBD1 (5 bases). The sequence was obtained from a male patient aged 25-45 years who received an allogeneic stem cell transplant from a related donor, was CMV-positive, and had acute GVHD only. Some of the T cells may derive from the graft donor. The sample here was CD4+ T cells sorted from PBMCs, taken after allogeneic stem cell transplant with posttransplant cyclophosphamide. The CDR3 loop reads CAISLQATDSPLHF. Here the CDR3 DNA reads TGTGCCATCAGCCTACAGGCTACTGATTCACCCCTCCACTTT.